One sample yielded the 20 T cell receptor beta chains listed below, sequenced in a study of CD8 T cells in ankylosing spondylitis (dated by TCRdb to 2016 to 2017). Overall results and qualifications from the work: A TCR beta motif of several highly homologous amino acid variants appeared characteristic of blood from ankylosing spondylitis patients.

Antigen specificity for these receptors is unknown. Libraries were constructed by 5' RACE. Sequencing was performed on an Illumina HiSeq 2500. Through fastp at Q25 and MiXCR, TCRdb rebuilt clones from the public reads, retaining in-frame beta chains. A single entry per CDR3 protein holds the most common genes and DNA from its merged rows. This sample holds around 890,000 distinct CDR3 sequences; around 11% were observed only once. The ten biggest clones cover around 0.51% of the sample. Sequenced: blood, either unsorted or a sorted T cell fraction (not recorded which). These receptors came from a male donor with ankylosing spondylitis.

The V gene is TRBV20-1, the J gene TRBJ2-1; D not certain. CDR3 size: 14 residues. Germline-derived CDR1 and CDR2 are DFQATT and SNEGSKA (reference sequence). The DNA for the CDR3 is TGCACTGCGGCTCCTGGAACACGAGCTTATGAGCAGTTCTTC. This gives the protein CTAAPGTRAYEQFF.

The chain joins TRBV20-1 to TRBJ1-6; D possibly corresponds to TRBD1 (6 bases). The V and J ends lost 5 bases and 8 bases respectively, with 10 bases between them. CDR3 length: 12 amino acids. Germline V gene data show CDR1 as DFQATT and CDR2 as SNEGSKA (reference sequence). The CDR3 region has the DNA TGCAGTGCTGCACAGGGAGATTCACCCCTCCACTTT. Amino acid sequence: CSAAQGDSPLHF.

This clonotype has more than one count but fewer than ten. This chain uses TRBV4-1 with TRBJ2-3; 9 positions agree with TRBD2. Germline lookup yields CDR1 MGHRA and CDR2 YSYEKL. The CDR3 totals 17 residues. The trim removed 7 bases at V and 4 bases at J, leaving 15 bases unmatched. The CDR3 bases are TGCGCCAGCACACAGGGCGGGAGGGGGCGACCTGCAGATACGCAGTATTTT. Protein: CASTQGGRGRPADTQYF.

This clonotype has a handful of counts. For the CDR3, the DNA is TGTGCCAGCAGTTTCCGGGGCGTCTATGGCTACACCTTC. Translated, it gives CASSFRGVYGYTF. This chain links TRBV12-3 or TRBV12-4 with TRBJ1-2; the D gene is possibly TRBD1 (5 bases). Trimming took 3 bases from V and 4 from J, leaving 9 bases between them. This CDR3 is 13 amino acids long.

This chain joins TRBV6-2 or TRBV6-3 and TRBJ2-7; D possibly corresponds to TRBD1 (6 bases). Germline V gives CDR1 MNHEY, CDR2 SVGEGT. The length of the CDR3 is 13 residues. The V end lost 6 bases, the J end lost 5 bases, and 14 bases lay between the germline ends. This CDR3 is CASRFRGGDEQYF. The CDR3 coding sequence is TGTGCCAGCAGATTCAGGGGCGGCGACGAGCAGTACTTC.

The chain is built from TRBV7-9 and TRBJ1-4, with D hard to call. Trimming pared 5 bases from V and 8 bases from J, leaving 18 bases between. Germline V gives CDR1 SEHNR, CDR2 FQNEAQ (reference sequence). The CDR3 extends over 15 amino acids. The CDR3 protein is CASSLGVREREKLFF. DNA of the CDR3: TGTGCCAGCAGCCTAGGAGTACGGGAGAGAGAAAAACTGTTTTTT.

This clonotype has a handful of counts. The chain couples TRBV27 to TRBJ2-6, with unresolved D. Trimming took 3 bases from V and 0 from J, leaving 12 bases between them. Germline loops: CDR1 MNHEY, CDR2 SMNVEV (reference sequence). This CDR3 has 17 residues. The CDR3 coding sequence is TGTGCCAGCAGTTTGCTGGCGGTCCTCTCTGGGGCCAACGTCCTGACTTTC. Its protein is CASSLLAVLSGANVLTF.

This clonotype was observed a few times. This CDR3 is CASSSGGSPLHF. The CDR3, as DNA: TGTGCCAGCAGTTCGGGGGGGTCACCCCTCCACTTT. The rearrangement links TRBV28 to TRBJ1-6; tentative D call: TRBD1 (5 bases). Germline lookup yields CDR1 MDHEN and CDR2 SYDVKM. Trimming took 4 bases from V and 10 from J, leaving 8 bases between them. This CDR3 has 12 amino acids.

This clonotype came up many times. CDR3 in amino acids: CSAVLGTAGNTIYF. The CDR3 DNA sequence: TGCAGTGCTGTGTTGGGGACAGCTGGAAACACCATATATTTT. The gene calls are TRBV20-1 and TRBJ1-3; TRBD1 matches 7 bases. CDR3 length equals 14 residues. V shed 5 bases and J 2 bases; nucleotides not matched to a gene: 6. Germline assignment: CDR1 DFQATT and CDR2 SNEGSKA (reference sequence).

This clonotype was seen a handful of times. The chain is built from TRBV5-6 and TRBJ2-7; D perhaps matches TRBD2 (6 bases). CDR3 length: 14 amino acids. V lost 0 bases and J 1 base, leaving 8 bases between the germline ends. CDR1 is SGHDT, CDR2 YYEEEE, per germline. In DNA form, the CDR3 reads TGTGCCAGCAGCTTGGTCCGGGAGTCCTACGAGCAGTACTTC. This gives the protein CASSLVRESYEQYF.

This clonotype occurred a few times. The chain is built from TRBV6-1 and TRBJ1-1; no definite D call. The germline V gene has CDR1 MNHNS and CDR2 SASEGT. CDR3 length equals 14 residues. Between the trimmed V and J ends, which lost 7 bases and 5 bases, there was a span of 17 bases. CDR3 coding DNA: TGTGCCAGCACGGCGGTCTACTTAAGGACTGAAGCTTTCTTT. Translated, it gives CASTAVYLRTEAFF.

The CDR3 region is CSVVRQGGETQYF. The CDR3, as DNA: TGCAGCGTTGTTCGACAGGGTGGAGAGACCCAGTACTTC. The chain links TRBV29-1 to TRBJ2-5; 7 positions match TRBD1. Trimming removed 4 bases from V and 4 bases from J; junction bases left unmatched: 6. The CDR3 has 13 amino acids. CDR1 and CDR2 from the germline V gene are SQVTM and ANQGSEA.

The rearrangement links TRBV5-1 to TRBJ1-1, with a possible D match to TRBD1 (5 bases). This CDR3 region has 17 residues. V was shortened by 3 bases and J by 6 bases, with 24 bases between the two germline ends. Per germline, CDR1 SGHRS and CDR2 YFSETQ. CDR3 residues: CASSWEGAVLSLSEAFF. CDR3 in DNA: TGCGCCAGCAGCTGGGAAGGGGCTGTTCTTTCTCTCTCTGAAGCTTTCTTT.

The rearrangement joins TRBV20-1 to TRBJ2-1, with 10 bases lining up with TRBD2. In germline, CDR1 is DFQATT, CDR2 SNEGSKA (reference sequence). The CDR3 consists of 17 residues. Trimming removed 1 base from V and 0 bases from J; junction bases left unmatched: 6. The CDR3 loop reads CSARALAGDPSYNEQFF. In DNA form, the CDR3 reads TGCAGTGCTAGAGCTCTAGCGGGGGATCCCTCCTACAATGAGCAGTTCTTC.

Only a few counts were recorded for this clonotype. V and J are TRBV28 and TRBJ1-6; 9 bases fit TRBD1. V lost 3 bases, J lost 5 bases, and 5 bases stayed unmatched. Germline CDR1 and CDR2: MDHEN and SYDVKM. There are 16 residues in the CDR3. CDR3 protein: CASSLSDRGDNSPLHF. CDR3 DNA sequence: TGTGCCAGCAGTTTGTCGGACAGGGGAGATAATTCACCCCTCCACTTT.

J is TRBJ2-5 and V is TRBV5-1; 9 nucleotides match TRBD2. CDR3 length equals 14 residues. V gave up 7 bases and J gave up 4 bases; unmatched junction bases: 8. Germline V gene lookup returns CDR1 SGHRS and CDR2 YFSETQ. The CDR3: CASRLADAIETQYF. The CDR3 DNA reads TGCGCCAGCCGACTAGCGGATGCTATAGAGACCCAGTACTTC.

This chain uses TRBV20-1 with TRBJ1-2; 12 positions match TRBD1. The V gene end was trimmed by 3 bases and the J gene end by 2 bases; junction bases not matched to a gene: 10. The germline V gene encodes CDR1 DFQATT and CDR2 SNEGSKA (reference sequence). The CDR3 spans 17 residues. Here the CDR3 reads CSASEGTGGPSNYGYTF. The CDR3 bases are TGCAGTGCTAGCGAGGGGACAGGGGGCCCCTCCAACTATGGCTACACCTTC.

Of note for this clonotype: Germline is not matched at one junction end, which may reflect a read error. The J gene is TRBJ2-7, the V gene TRBV7-2, with D hard to call. Germline CDR1 reads SGHTA; CDR2 reads FQGNSA. The CDR3 contains 12 residues. This chain's CDR3 is CASSPSSYELYF. In nucleotides, the CDR3 is TGTGCCAGCAGCCCATCTTCATACGAGCTGTACTTC.

In its sample, this clonotype was seen many times. The CDR3 region is CSARWGMETQYF. CDR3 sequence (DNA): TGCAGTGCTAGGTGGGGAATGGAGACCCAGTACTTC. The gene calls are TRBV20-1 and TRBJ2-5, with D unresolved. Germline V lookup: CDR1 DFQATT, CDR2 SNEGSKA (reference sequence). Trimming removed 3 bases at V and 5 bases at J, with 10 bases between. The length of the CDR3 is 12 residues.

This chain uses TRBV6-1 with TRBJ2-7; TRBD1 matches at 10 bases. J was trimmed by 3 bases and V by 1 base; bases with no gene match: 3. CDR3 size: 15 residues. Germline V CDR1 and CDR2: MNHNS, SASEGT. Here the CDR3 DNA reads TGTGCCAGCAGTGAAGGACAGGGGGCTGTCTACGAGCAGTACTTC. This translates into CASSEGQGAVYEQYF.